The present TCR beta chain was sequenced within a study of shared clonotypes between healthy human individuals. Sequencing used immunoSEQ multiplex PCR; TCRdb keeps in-frame clones, though not all of them. The sample records 300,000 or so clones, roughly 70% being singletons. Free of recent acute infections or vaccinations, the donors were healthy HIV-negative adults. Input material: memory CD4+ T cells sorted from blood. Subset of the sample: CD45RA-negative fraction. The source is a man between 25 and 39 years old in good health.

The DNA for the CDR3 is TGCAGCGCCGGGACAGGGGATACCTACGAGCAGTACTTC. Amino acid sequence: CSAGTGDTYEQYF. V is TRBV29-1 and J is TRBJ2-7; 10 bases fit TRBD1. V was clipped by 7 bases and J by 2 bases; unmatched bases: 5. CDR3 length equals 13 residues. Germline V gene sequence: CDR1 SQVTM, CDR2 ANQGSEA.